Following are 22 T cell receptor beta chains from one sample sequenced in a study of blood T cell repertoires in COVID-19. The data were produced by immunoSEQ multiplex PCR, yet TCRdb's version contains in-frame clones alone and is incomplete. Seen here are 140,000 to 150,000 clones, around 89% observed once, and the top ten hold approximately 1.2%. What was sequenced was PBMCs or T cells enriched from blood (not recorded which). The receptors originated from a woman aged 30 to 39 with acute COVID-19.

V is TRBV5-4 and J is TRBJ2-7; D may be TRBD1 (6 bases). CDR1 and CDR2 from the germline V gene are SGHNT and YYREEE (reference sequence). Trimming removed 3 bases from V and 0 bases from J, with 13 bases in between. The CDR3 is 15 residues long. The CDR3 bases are TGTGCCAGCAGCTCTCGACAGGCAAGCTCCTACGAGCAGTACTTC. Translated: CASSSRQASSYEQYF.

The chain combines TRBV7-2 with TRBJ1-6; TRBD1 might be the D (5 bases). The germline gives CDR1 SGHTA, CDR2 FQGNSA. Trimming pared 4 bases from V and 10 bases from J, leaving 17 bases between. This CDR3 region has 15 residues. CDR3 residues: CASSSLGGVQSPLHF. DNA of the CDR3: TGTGCCAGCAGCTCCCTGGGGGGGGTGCAGTCACCCCTCCACTTT. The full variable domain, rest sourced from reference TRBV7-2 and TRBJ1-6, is GAGVSQSPSNKVTEKGKDVELRCDPISGHTALYWYRQSLGQGLEFLIYFQGNSAPDKSGLPSDRFSAERTGGSVSTLTIQRTQQEDSAVYLCASSSLGGVQSPLHFGNGTRLTVT.

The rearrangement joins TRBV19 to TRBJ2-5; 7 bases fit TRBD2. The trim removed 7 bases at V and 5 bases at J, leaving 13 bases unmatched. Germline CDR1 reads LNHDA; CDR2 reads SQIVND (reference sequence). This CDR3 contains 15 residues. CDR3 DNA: TGTGCCAGTACTGAGGGTCGAGGGAGGGACGAGACCCAGTACTTC. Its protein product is CASTEGRGRDETQYF.

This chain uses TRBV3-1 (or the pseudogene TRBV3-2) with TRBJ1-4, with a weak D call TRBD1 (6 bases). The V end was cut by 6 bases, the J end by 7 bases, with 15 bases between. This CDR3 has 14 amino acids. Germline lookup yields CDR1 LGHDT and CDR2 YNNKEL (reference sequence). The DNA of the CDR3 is TGTGCCAGCAGGTACAGGGTAAACAGTGAAAAACTGTTTTTT. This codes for CASRYRVNSEKLFF.

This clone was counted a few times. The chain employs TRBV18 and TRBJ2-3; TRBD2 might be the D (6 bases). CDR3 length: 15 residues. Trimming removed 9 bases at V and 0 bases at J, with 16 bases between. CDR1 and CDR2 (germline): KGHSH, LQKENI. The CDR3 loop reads CASLLADASTDTQYF. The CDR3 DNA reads TGTGCCAGTCTATTAGCGGATGCTAGCACAGATACGCAGTATTTT.

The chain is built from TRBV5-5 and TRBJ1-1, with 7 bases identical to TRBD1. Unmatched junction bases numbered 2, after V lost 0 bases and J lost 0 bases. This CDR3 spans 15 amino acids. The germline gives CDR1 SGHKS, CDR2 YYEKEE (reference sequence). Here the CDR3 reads CASSLGDSLNTEAFF. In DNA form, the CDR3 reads TGTGCCAGCAGCTTGGGGGACAGCCTGAACACTGAAGCTTTCTTT.

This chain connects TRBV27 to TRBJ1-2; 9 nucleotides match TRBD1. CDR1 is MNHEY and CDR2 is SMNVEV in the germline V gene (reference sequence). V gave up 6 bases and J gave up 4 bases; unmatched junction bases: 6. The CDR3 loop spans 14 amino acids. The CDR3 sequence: CASRDRGFAYGYTF. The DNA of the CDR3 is TGTGCCAGCAGGGACAGGGGCTTTGCCTATGGCTACACCTTC.

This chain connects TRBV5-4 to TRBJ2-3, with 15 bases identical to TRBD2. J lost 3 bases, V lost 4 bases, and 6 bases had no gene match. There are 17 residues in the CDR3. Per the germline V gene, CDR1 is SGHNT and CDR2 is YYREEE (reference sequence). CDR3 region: CASSQGTSGRLTDTQYF. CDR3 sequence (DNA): TGTGCCAGCAGCCAAGGGACTAGCGGGAGGCTAACAGATACGCAGTATTTT.

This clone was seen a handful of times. This CDR3 reads CASSLARDTTYQPQHF. CDR3 in DNA: TGTGCCAGCAGCTTAGCTCGGGACACAACCTATCAGCCCCAGCATTTT. The rearrangement links TRBV7-8 to TRBJ1-5, with D perhaps matching TRBD1 (6 bases). The germline V gene has CDR1 SGHVS and CDR2 FQNEAQ. The length of the CDR3 is 16 residues. Trimming stripped 0 bases from V and 5 bases from J, with 14 bases between.

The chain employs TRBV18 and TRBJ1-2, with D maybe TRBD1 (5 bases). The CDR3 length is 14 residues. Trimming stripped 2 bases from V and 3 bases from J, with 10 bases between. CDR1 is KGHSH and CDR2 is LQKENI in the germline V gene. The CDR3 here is CASSPDRQHYGYTF. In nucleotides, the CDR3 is TGTGCCAGCTCACCAGACAGACAGCACTATGGCTACACCTTC.

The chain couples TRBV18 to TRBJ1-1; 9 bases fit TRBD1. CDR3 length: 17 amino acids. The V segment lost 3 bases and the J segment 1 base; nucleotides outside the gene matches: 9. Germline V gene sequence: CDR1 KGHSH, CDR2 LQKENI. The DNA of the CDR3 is TGTGCCAGCTCACCTACCGGGACAGGGATTTCGAACACTGAAGCTTTCTTT. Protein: CASSPTGTGISNTEAFF.

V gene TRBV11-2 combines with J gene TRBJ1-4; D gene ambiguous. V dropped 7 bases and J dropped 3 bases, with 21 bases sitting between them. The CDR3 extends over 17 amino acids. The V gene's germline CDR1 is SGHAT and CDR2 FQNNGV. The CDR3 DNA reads TGTGCCAGCAAACAACCGGACTCACAATCGGCTAATGAAAAACTGTTTTTT. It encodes CASKQPDSQSANEKLFF.

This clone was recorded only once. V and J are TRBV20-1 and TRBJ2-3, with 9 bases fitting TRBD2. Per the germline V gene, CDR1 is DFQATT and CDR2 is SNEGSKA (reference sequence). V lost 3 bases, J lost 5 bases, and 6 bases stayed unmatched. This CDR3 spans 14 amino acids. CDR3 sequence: CSASLGLAEDTQYF. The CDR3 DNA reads TGCAGTGCTAGTCTGGGACTAGCCGAAGATACGCAGTATTTT.

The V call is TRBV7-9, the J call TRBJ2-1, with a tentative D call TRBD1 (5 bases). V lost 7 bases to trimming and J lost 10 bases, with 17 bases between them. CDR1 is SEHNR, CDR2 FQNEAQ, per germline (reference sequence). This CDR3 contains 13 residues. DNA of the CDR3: TGTGCCAGCATGCCCCACCATCAGGGAGAGCAGTTCTTC. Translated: CASMPHHQGEQFF.

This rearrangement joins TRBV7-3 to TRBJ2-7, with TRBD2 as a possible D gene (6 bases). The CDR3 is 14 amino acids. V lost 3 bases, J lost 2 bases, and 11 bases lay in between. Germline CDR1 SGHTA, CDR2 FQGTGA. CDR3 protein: CASSLGLGPYEQYF. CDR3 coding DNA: TGTGCCAGCAGCTTGGGACTTGGGCCCTACGAGCAGTACTTC.

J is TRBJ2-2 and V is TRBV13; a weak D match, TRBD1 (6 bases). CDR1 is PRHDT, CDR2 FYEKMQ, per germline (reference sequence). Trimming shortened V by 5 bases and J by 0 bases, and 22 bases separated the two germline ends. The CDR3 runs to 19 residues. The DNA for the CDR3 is TGTGCCAGCAGCCTGTCCTGGACAGCACGACCGCCGAACACCGGGGAGCTGTTTTTT. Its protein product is CASSLSWTARPPNTGELFF.

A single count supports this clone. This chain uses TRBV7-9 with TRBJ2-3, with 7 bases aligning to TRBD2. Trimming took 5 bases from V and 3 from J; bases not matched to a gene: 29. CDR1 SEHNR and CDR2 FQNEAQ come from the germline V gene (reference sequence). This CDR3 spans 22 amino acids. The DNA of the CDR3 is TGTGCCAGCAGCCGGGGGGTACGCGGGACGGCAGCTACCAAACGTAAAACAGATACGCAGTATTTT. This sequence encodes CASSRGVRGTAATKRKTDTQYF.

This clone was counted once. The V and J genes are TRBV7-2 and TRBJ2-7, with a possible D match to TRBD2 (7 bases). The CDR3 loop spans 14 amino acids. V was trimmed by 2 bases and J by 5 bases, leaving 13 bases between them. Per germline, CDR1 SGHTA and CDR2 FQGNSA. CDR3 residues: CASSLRGGGDEQYF. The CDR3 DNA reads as TGTGCCAGCAGCTTACGCGGGGGCGGAGACGAGCAGTACTTC. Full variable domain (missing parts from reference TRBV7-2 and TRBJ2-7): GAGVSQSPSNKVTEKGKDVELRCDPISGHTALYWYRQSLGQGLEFLIYFQGNSAPDKSGLPSDRFSAERTGGSVSTLTIQRTQQEDSAVYLCASSLRGGGDEQYFGPGTRLTVT.

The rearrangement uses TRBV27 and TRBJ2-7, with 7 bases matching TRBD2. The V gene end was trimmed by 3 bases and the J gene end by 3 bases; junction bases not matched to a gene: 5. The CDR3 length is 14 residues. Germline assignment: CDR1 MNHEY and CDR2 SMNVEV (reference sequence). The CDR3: CASSFSGGVYEQYF. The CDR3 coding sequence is TGTGCCAGCAGTTTTTCGGGGGGTGTCTACGAGCAGTACTTC.

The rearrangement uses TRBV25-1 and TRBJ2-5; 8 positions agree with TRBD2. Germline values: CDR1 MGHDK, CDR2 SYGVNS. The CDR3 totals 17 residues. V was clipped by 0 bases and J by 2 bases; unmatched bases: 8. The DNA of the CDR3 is TGTGCCAGCAGTGAATATAATCCAGCGGGAGAACAAGAGACCCAGTACTTC. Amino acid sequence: CASSEYNPAGEQETQYF.

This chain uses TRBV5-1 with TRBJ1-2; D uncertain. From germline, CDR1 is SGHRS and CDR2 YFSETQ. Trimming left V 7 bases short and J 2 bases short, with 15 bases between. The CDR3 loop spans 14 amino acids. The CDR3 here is CASGPQSENYGYTF. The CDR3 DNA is TGCGCCAGCGGCCCCCAGAGCGAGAACTATGGCTACACCTTC.

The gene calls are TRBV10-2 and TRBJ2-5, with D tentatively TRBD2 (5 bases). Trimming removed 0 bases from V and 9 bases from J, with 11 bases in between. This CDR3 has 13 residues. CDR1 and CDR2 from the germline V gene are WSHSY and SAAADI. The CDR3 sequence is CASSESTGKAQYF. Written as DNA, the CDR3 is TGCGCCAGCAGTGAGTCGACGGGGAAGGCCCAGTACTTC.